These 7 T cell receptor beta chains were sequenced from one sample in a study of CD8 T cells in Susac syndrome. RNA amounts of roughly 0.45 to 1 ug underwent reverse transcription with random hexamers. MiXCR, run by TCRdb on the immunoSEQ multiplex PCR reads, gives a single entry per CDR3 protein. The sample includes under 150,000 distinct CDR3 sequences, under 95% of them seen just once. Source material: CD8+ T cells from PBMCs. These receptors were taken from a human donor with multiple sclerosis.

The V gene is TRBV28, the J gene TRBJ2-3, with TRBD2 matching over 11 bases. The CDR3 consists of 17 residues. Trimming cost V 4 bases and J 0 bases; bases outside gene matches: 6. The germline gives CDR1 MDHEN, CDR2 SYDVKM. The CDR3 spells CASSSLTSGVSTDTQYF. The CDR3 region has the DNA TGTGCCAGCAGTTCTCTGACTAGCGGGGTGAGCACAGATACGCAGTATTTT.

V usage is TRBV21-1 and J usage is TRBJ1-1; TRBD1 is taken as the D call from the table, unchecked against the DNA. TRBV21-1 is a pseudogene locus. This CDR3 contains 17 residues. CDR3 coding DNA: TGTGCCAGCAGCCAAAAAGGGGCCAAACAAGGGGACACTGAAGCTTTCTTT. Translating it yields CASSQKGAKQGDTEAFF.

This sequence joins TRBV5-1 and TRBJ2-3; no clear D gene. Trimming stripped 7 bases from V and 2 bases from J, with 14 bases between. The V gene's germline CDR1 is SGHRS and CDR2 YFSETQ. The CDR3 is made up of 14 amino acids. CDR3: CASGEFIHTDTQYF. The CDR3 bases are TGCGCCAGCGGAGAATTTATCCACACAGATACGCAGTATTTT.

The table lists this clonotype with a count of one. The chain has TRBV7-6 and TRBJ2-2; TRBD2 agrees at 7 bases. V gave up 4 bases and J gave up 0 bases; unmatched junction bases: 2. Germline CDR1 is SGHVS and CDR2 is FNYEAQ. CDR3 length: 15 residues. DNA for the CDR3: TGTGCCAGCAGCTACAGCGGGACGAACACCGGGGAGCTGTTTTTT. Translating gives CASSYSGTNTGELFF.

The chain links TRBV24-1 to TRBJ2-2; 12 nucleotides align to TRBD2. The germline V gene encodes CDR1 KGHDR and CDR2 SFDVKD. V dropped 4 bases and J dropped 3; count of bases not matched to a gene: 5. This CDR3 region has 17 residues. The CDR3 DNA reads as TGTGCCACCAGTGACCGGACTAGCGGGGATGACACCGGGGAGCTGTTTTTT. Its translation is CATSDRTSGDDTGELFF.

The CDR3: CSVPSDANYGYTF. The CDR3 DNA follows: TGCAGCGTACCTTCGGATGCTAACTATGGCTACACCTTC. The chain is built from TRBV29-1 and TRBJ1-2; D is ambiguous. The CDR3 sequence is 13 residues long. Trimming cost V 6 bases and J 0 bases, with 11 bases left between them. Germline lookup yields CDR1 SQVTM and CDR2 ANQGSEA. Complete variable domain (other parts from reference TRBV29-1 and TRBJ1-2): SAVISQKPSRDICQRGTSLTIQCQVDSQVTMMFWYRQQPGQSLTLIATANQGSEATYESGFVIDKFPISRPNLTFSTLTVSNMSPEDSSIYLCSVPSDANYGYTFGSGTRLTVV.

This chain connects TRBV4-2 to TRBJ2-1; D uncertain. The V end was cut by 0 bases, the J end by 0 bases, with 6 bases between. This CDR3 is 15 amino acids long. Germline V gene sequence: CDR1 LGHNA, CDR2 YNFKEQ. The CDR3 region is CASSQDGDSYNEQFF. CDR3 coding DNA: TGTGCCAGCAGCCAAGATGGGGACTCCTACAATGAGCAGTTCTTC.